The sequence of this T cell receptor beta chain was determined in a study of cytomegalovirus exposure and HLA in healthy donors (dated by TCRdb to about 2017). Study-wide context: An earlier analysis of roughly 500 of the donors reported roughly 300 Gb of sequence data and 95 million to 130 million unique TCR beta sequences obtained from approximately 180 million T cells. An early release covering roughly 600 HLA-typed donors comprised approximately 300 gigabases of sequencing data and around 80 million unique TCR sequences. Of the 350 to 450 genotyped donors, less than 90% were placed in the genetic ancestry cluster associated with self-reported Caucasian donors. The study aimed to test whether cataloging public T cell receptors could reveal signatures of past pathogen exposure. The T cell repertoires of under 750 subjects were profiled by immunosequencing and related to cytomegalovirus serostatus. Along with the roughly 670-subject first cohort, a separate validation cohort of over 90 different subjects was used. To predict cytomegalovirus infection status, the study combined high-throughput TCR immunosequencing, statistical association of individual TCRs with disease status, and machine learning. In a later analysis, previously published TCR beta repertoires from 550 to 750 donors were re-analyzed and high-resolution HLA genotyping was added so that TCR occurrence patterns could be studied. Rather than drawing on any new phenotypic data, the later analysis identified candidate immune exposures from TCR beta sequences and the way those sequences occurred across donors. An earlier analysis of some 600 of the donors applied high-throughput TCR beta sequencing to assess whether each TCR beta V gene segment acted as functional or pseudogenic. Donor age, sex, ethnicity and CMV serostatus were collected together with the repertoire data. In a later genetic analysis, genome-wide SNP genotypes for about three fifths of the roughly 670 donors were used, and that subset was treated as a discovery cohort. All discovery cohort repertoires had been generated on a single sequencing platform. HLA typing included class I and class II loci at four-digit resolution. The number of donors typed differed by locus, with 629-630 for A, B, C, DRB1 and DQB1, around 500 for DQA1, some 570 for DPA1, and 400 to 490 for DPB1. Roughly 5 DR-DQ haplotypes were handled as single units for association and clustering, since linkage in the cohort was strong. Among around 400 genotyped donors of the cohort, an average of around 250,000 unique TCR beta nucleotide sequences was sequenced per donor, of which about 18% were non-productive.

Of note for this clone: Its antigen remains undetermined. There are no base qualities to consult, and no much larger clone falls within one base.

The library was built by means of the immunoSEQ multiplex PCR assay. A mixture of 60 forward primers for TCR Vbeta segments and 13 reverse primers for TCR Jbeta segments was used in the multiplex PCR. The CDR3 region of rearranged TCR beta genes was amplified from genomic DNA with a multiplex PCR assay. On the Illumina HiSeq System, the amplified TCR beta libraries were sequenced as 87-base-pair reads. As for the authors' bioinformatics: A later analysis tallied about 77 million unique TCR beta chains across the 700 or so repertoires, and about 10 million of those chains were shared by two or more donors. Raw reads were error-corrected and collapsed into unique sequences by a nearest-neighbor algorithm in which closely related sequences were merged to remove PCR and sequencing errors. Alignment of CDR3 sequences to IMGT reference sequences was used to assign V, D and J gene segments. For a sequence to be retained, a match of at least six nucleotides was required to both a V gene segment and a J gene segment. A rearrangement was called productive if the CDR3 had no stop codons and remained in frame with V and J, and every other rearrangement was called non-productive. CDR3 was defined by IMGT convention, running from the second conserved V-encoded cysteine to the conserved J-encoded phenylalanine. In an earlier analysis of more than 550 of the donors, sequences lacking an unambiguous match to a single V gene segment were excluded. In an earlier analysis of approximately 500 of the donors, a V segment was called functional when productive rearrangements were above 56.7%, and segregating when the standard deviation between donors exceeded 5%. To diagnose cytomegalovirus status from the catalog of TCR beta chain sequences, a statistical classification framework was built. In a later analysis, V and J genes were assigned by comparing TCR nucleotide sequences against IMGT/GENE-DB human TR gene sequences. A later analysis assigned CDR3 sequences and most-parsimonious VDJ recombination scenarios with the TCRdist pipeline. A later analysis defined each TCR beta chain by its CDR3 amino acid sequence plus V-gene family, and excluded reads lacking a unique V-gene family. A later analysis removed 592 highly shared, low-generation-probability nucleotide sequences to deal with suspected cross-contamination and a sequencing artifact. In a later analysis, a clonal expansion index was calculated for each public chain from normalized within-repertoire ranks of inferred template counts. In a later analysis, generation probabilities were computed using a VDJ recombination model fitted to out-of-frame rearrangements, and the results were checked against IGoR. A later analysis scored TCR-TCR, TCR-HLA and TCR-CMV co-occurrence with hypergeometric tests, applying a repertoire-size bias correction to TCR pairs. False discovery rates were estimated in a later analysis by permuting HLA or CMV assignments 20 times. In a later analysis, co-occurring TCRs were grouped using DBSCAN, with TCRdist sequence similarity added in when clustering inside HLA-allele-positive subsets. For co-occurrence clustering, repertoires with fewer than 30,000 or more than 120,000 public chains were excluded, along with five repertoires with anomalous nucleotide sharing. In TCRdb, the immuneACCESS table is reduced to in-frame sequences with V and J assigned. These tables do not hold every clone; where another copy was compared, an unresolved V gene accounts for under half, and the others remain unexplained. The V and J calls and clone size were taken over from that table, and D and trimming were inferred from the DNA. The sample has around 130,000 clones on record, roughly four fifths of them singletons. The top ten hold 5.5% to 7.5% of the sample.

V and J are truncated by 4 bases and 1 base respectively, leaving an intervening sequence of 12 bases. In the germline V gene (reference sequence), CDR1 corresponds to SEHNR and CDR2 to FQNEAQ. Spanning cysteine to phenylalanine, the CDR3 consists of 15 amino acids. Only CDR3 DNA remains: 45 bases, in frame from the first base. Summary of the overall study and its limitations: Correlated functional status among segregating V segments might be attributable to linkage disequilibrium, but an unknown experimental factor could not be ruled out. The sequencing pipeline was judged likely to have produced a cluster of highly shared sequence variants as a technical artifact. For the cohort, immune exposure information was limited to CMV serostatus. A few of the identified cytomegalovirus-associated TCR beta chains were confirmed in vitro to be specific for cytomegalovirus antigens. When HLA alleles, especially DR and DQ, strongly co-occurred, attributing TCR associations to individual alleles was difficult. Because counts were too low, 15 to 20 rarely observed V segments, including chromosome 9 orphons, were left out of the earlier analysis of 587 of the donors. An association between a missense DCLRE1C variant and V-gene and J-gene trimming of TCR beta chains was found in a later genetic analysis and replicated in an independent cohort. Broadly in line with IMGT annotations, most TCR beta V segments showed up in productive rearrangements about 87% or about 30% of the time in an earlier analysis of around 550 of the donors. Because some donors lacked HLA typing at each locus, the association tests relied only on the typed subset. A total of 164 TCR beta chains were listed by the study as associated with cytomegalovirus. The classifier was reported to diagnose cytomegalovirus status with high specificity and sensitivity in both the original and validation cohorts. Most CMV-associated TCR beta chains appeared to be HLA-restricted in a later analysis, and the HLA associations seemed to be driven largely by CMV exposure. In this cohort, only TCR beta chains were sequenced, and detectable features were limited by the absence of alpha or paired-chain data. Specific HLA alleles were associated with over 15,000 TCR beta sequences at a false discovery rate of 0.05 in a later analysis. Across donors, most TCR sequences were observed very rarely, whereas some public TCRs were present in many individuals. The authors suggested that the approach could potentially be extended to other disease states and immunological phenotypes. In a later genetic analysis, fewer N-insertions in productive TCRs were reported among donors in an Asian-associated ancestry cluster than the approximately 670-donor mean. Presence/absence analyses assumed roughly uniform sequencing depth across donors, an assumption that may not hold. Because the 87-base-pair reads could not distinguish some IMGT-functional V segments, including TRBV6-2 and TRBV6-3, those segments were excluded. Compared with equally common non-associated chains, HLA-associated TCR beta chains in a later analysis were more clonally expanded and had lower generation probabilities. In a later analysis, the rate of TCR association differed among HLA loci, with DRB1 alleles having the most associated TCRs and HLA-C alleles having the fewest. A further reported finding was that TCR beta sequences accurately predicted the HLA-A and HLA-B alleles for most subjects in the first cohort. In a later analysis, several top co-occurrence clusters were reported to appear linked to parvovirus B19, influenza, CMV and Epstein-Barr virus.

The cohort comprised some 700 healthy bone marrow donors. All cohort members were sampled while nominally healthy, although unrecorded immune exposures were likely present. The donor tested CMV seropositive, placing the donor among the 250 to 300 seropositive members of the cohort. Every donor gave a peripheral blood sample, and the peripheral blood mononuclear cells from that sample were used for TCR beta sequencing. Genomic DNA extraction from the blood cell samples was performed with the Qiagen DNeasy Blood Extraction Kit. Recombination connected TRBV7-9 to TRBJ2-3; TRBD2 is perhaps the D gene, given 5 matching bases. This TCR was recovered from a woman in her forties in good health and CMV-seropositive. Sequencing was carried out using PBMCs. The CDR3 protein: CASSSAGKRTDTQYF. The DNA reads TGTGCCAGCAGCTCTGCCGGGAAACGCACAGATACGCAGTATTTT.